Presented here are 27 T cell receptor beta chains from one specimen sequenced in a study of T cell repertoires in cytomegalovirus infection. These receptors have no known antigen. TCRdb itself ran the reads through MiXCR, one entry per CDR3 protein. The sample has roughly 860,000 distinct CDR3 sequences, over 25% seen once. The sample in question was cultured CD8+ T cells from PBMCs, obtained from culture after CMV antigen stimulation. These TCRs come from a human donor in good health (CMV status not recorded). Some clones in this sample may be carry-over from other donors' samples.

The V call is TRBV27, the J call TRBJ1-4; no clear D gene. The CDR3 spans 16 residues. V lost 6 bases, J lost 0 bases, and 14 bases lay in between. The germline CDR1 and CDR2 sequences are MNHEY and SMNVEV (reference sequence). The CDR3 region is CASSLTYGATNEKLFF. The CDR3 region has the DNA TGTGCCAGCAGCCTCACTTATGGGGCAACTAATGAAAAACTGTTTTTT.

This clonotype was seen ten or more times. The CDR3 coding sequence is TGTGCCAGCAGCTTAGGTATACAGGGGATGAACACTGAAGCTTTCTTT. It is translated as CASSLGIQGMNTEAFF. The V gene is TRBV7-2, the J gene TRBJ1-1; 7 positions agree with TRBD1. There are 16 residues in the CDR3. Germline V CDR1 and CDR2: SGHTA, FQGNSA. The V gene end was trimmed by 1 base and the J gene end by 0 bases; junction bases not matched to a gene: 5.

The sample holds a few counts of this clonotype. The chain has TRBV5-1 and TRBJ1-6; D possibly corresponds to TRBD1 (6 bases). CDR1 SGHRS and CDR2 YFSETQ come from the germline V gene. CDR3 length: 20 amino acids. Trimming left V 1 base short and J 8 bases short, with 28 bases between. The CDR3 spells CASSLIGFLDNRVSDSPLHF. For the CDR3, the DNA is TGCGCCAGCAGCTTGATCGGATTCTTGGATAACAGGGTATCAGATTCACCCCTCCACTTT.

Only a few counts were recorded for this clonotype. CDR3 sequence (DNA): TGTGCCACCAGCAGTCCCAAGGGGGGAAAACTCACAGATACGCAGTATTTT. Amino acids: CATSSPKGGKLTDTQYF. The chain combines TRBV15 with TRBJ2-3; either TRBD1 or TRBD2 may fit D (6 bases each). V dropped 3 bases and J dropped 2 bases, with 18 bases sitting between them. Germline-derived CDR1 and CDR2 are LNHNV and YYDKDF (reference sequence). The CDR3 loop spans 17 amino acids.

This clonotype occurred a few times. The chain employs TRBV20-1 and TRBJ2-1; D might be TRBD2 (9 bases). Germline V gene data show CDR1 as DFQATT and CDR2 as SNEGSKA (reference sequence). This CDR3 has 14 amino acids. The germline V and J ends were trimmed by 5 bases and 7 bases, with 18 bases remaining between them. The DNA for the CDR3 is TGCAGTGCTGGAGCGGGGGGACAGGTAAATGAGCAGTTCTTC. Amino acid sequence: CSAGAGGQVNEQFF.

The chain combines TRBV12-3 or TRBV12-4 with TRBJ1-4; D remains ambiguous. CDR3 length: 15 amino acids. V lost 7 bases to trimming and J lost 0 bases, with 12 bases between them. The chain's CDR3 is CASTSVRATNEKLFF. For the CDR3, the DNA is TGTGCCAGCACCTCTGTGAGGGCAACTAATGAAAAACTGTTTTTT.

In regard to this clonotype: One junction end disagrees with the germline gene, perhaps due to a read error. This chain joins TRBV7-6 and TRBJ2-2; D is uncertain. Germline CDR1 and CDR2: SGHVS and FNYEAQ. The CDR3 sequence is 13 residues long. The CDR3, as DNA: TGTGCTAGCAGCTTATCCCCGTCCGGGGAGCTGTTTTTT. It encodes CASSLSPSGELFF.

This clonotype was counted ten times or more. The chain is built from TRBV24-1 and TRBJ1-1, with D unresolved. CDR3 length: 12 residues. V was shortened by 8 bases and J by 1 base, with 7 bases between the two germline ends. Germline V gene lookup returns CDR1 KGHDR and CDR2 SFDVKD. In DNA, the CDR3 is TGTGCCACCACATTTGGGAACACTGAAGCTTTCTTT. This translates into CATTFGNTEAFF.

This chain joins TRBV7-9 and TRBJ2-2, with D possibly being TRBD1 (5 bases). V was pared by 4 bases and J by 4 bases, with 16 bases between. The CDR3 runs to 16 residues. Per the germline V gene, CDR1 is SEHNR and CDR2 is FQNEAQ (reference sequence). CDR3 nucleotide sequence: TGTGCCAGCAGCTCCAGACAGACAAGGATCACCGGGGAGCTGTTTTTT. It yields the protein CASSSRQTRITGELFF. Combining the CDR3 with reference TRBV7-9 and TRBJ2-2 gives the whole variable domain DTGVSQNPRHKITKRGQNVTFRCDPISEHNRLYWYRQTLGQGPEFLTYFQNEAQLEKSRLLSDRFSAERPKGSFSTLEIQRTEQGDSAMYLCASSSRQTRITGELFFGEGSRLTVL.

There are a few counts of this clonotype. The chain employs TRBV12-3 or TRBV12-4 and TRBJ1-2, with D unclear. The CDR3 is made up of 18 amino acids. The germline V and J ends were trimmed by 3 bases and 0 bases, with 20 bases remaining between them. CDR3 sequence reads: CASSLSGPTFLANYGYTF. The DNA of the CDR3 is TGTGCCAGCAGTTTGTCTGGACCGACCTTTTTAGCTAACTATGGCTACACCTTC.

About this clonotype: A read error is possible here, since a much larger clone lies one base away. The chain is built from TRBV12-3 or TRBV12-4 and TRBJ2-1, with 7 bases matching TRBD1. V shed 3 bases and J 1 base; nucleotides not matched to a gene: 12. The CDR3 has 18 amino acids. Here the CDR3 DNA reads TGTGCCAGCAGTTTCACTATCCCGGGACAGTGGTCCTACAATGAGCAGTTCTTC. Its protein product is CASSFTIPGQWSYNEQFF.

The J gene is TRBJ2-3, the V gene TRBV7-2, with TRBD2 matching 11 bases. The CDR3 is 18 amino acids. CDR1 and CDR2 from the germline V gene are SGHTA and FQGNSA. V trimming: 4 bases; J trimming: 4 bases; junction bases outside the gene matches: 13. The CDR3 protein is CASSSLASSGGAADTQYF. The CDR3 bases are TGTGCCAGCAGCTCCTTAGCGAGTAGCGGGGGGGCCGCAGATACGCAGTATTTT.

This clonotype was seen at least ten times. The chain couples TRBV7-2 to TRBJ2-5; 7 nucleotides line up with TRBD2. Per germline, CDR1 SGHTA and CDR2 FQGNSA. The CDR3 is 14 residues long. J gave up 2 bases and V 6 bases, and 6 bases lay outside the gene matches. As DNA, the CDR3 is TGTGCCAGCAGGGAGCTGGGAGGGCAAGAGACCCAGTACTTC. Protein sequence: CASRELGGQETQYF. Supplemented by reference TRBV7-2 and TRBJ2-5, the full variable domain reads GAGVSQSPSNKVTEKGKDVELRCDPISGHTALYWYRQSLGQGLEFLIYFQGNSAPDKSGLPSDRFSAERTGGSVSTLTIQRTQQEDSAVYLCASRELGGQETQYFGPGTRLLVL.

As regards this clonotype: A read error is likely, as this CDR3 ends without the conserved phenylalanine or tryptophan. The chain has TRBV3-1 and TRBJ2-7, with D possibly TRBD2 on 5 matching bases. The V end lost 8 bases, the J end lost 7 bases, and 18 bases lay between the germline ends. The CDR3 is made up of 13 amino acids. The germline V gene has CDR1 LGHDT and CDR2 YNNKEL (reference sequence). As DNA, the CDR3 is TGTGCCAGCTCAAGGGTGGTATGGGAGGAGCAGTACTCC. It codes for CASSRVVWEEQYS.

CDR3 DNA sequence: TGTGCCAGCAGTTCGTGGGACAGGGGGCCAGAGACCCAGTACTTC. Translated: CASSSWDRGPETQYF. This chain uses TRBV6-2 or TRBV6-3 with TRBJ2-5; 12 bases fit TRBD1. The CDR3 is 15 residues long. V lost 4 bases, J lost 4 bases, and 4 bases stayed unmatched. The germline V gene has CDR1 MNHEY and CDR2 SVGEGT.

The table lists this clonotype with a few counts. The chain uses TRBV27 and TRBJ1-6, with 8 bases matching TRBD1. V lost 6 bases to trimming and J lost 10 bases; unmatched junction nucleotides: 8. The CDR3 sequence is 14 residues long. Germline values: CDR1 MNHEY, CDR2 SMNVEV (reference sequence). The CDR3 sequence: CASRAPGGASPLHF. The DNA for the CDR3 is TGTGCCAGCAGAGCTCCAGGGGGCGCGTCACCCCTCCACTTT.

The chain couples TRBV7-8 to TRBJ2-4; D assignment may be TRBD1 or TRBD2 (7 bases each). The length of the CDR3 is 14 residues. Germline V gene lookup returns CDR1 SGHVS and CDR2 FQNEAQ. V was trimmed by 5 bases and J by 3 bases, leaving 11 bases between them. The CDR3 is CASSPRGGKNIQYF. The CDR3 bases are TGTGCCAGCAGCCCCAGGGGGGGCAAAAACATTCAGTACTTC.

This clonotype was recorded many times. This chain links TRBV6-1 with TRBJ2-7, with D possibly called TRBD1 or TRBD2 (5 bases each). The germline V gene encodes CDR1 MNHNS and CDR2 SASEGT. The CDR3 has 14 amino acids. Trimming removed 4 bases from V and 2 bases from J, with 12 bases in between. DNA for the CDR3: TGTGCCAGCAGTGTTGGGACGAGAACCTACGAGCAGTACTTC. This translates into CASSVGTRTYEQYF.

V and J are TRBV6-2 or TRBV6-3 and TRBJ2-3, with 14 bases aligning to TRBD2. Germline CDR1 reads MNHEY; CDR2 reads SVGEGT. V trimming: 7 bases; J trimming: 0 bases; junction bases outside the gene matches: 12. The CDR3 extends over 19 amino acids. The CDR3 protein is CASIPGLAGDYSSTDTQYF. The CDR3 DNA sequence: TGTGCCAGCATTCCGGGACTAGCGGGGGATTACTCTAGCACAGATACGCAGTATTTT.

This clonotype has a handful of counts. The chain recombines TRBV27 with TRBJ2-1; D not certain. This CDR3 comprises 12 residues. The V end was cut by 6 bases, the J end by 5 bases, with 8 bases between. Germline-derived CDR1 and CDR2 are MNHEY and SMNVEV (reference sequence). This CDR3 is CASSPTNNEQFF. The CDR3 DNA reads TGTGCCAGCAGCCCGACGAACAATGAGCAGTTCTTC.

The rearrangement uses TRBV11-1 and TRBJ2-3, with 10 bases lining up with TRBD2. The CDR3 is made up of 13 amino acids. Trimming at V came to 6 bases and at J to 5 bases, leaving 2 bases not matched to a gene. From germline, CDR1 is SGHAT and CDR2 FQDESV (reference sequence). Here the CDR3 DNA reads TGTGCCAGCAGGGGGACTAGCGAAGATACGCAGTATTTT. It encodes CASRGTSEDTQYF.

Written as DNA, the CDR3 is TGTGCCAGCAGCTCGCCCCTCGGGGAGACTAGCACAGATACGCAGTATTTT. Translation: CASSSPLGETSTDTQYF. The chain employs TRBV13 and TRBJ2-3, with a tentative D call TRBD2 (5 bases). Trimming took 4 bases from V and 0 from J, leaving 17 bases between them. Germline CDR1 is PRHDT and CDR2 is FYEKMQ (reference sequence). This CDR3 spans 17 amino acids.

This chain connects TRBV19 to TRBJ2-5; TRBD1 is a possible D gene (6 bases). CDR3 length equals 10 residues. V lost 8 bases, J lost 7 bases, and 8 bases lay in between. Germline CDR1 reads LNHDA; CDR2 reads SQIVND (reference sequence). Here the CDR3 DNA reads TGTGCCAGTCAGGGGTGGACCCAGTACTTC. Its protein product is CASQGWTQYF.

Here the CDR3 reads CASSFRAGRNQPQHF. Written as DNA, the CDR3 is TGTGCCAGCAGTTTCCGAGCAGGGAGGAATCAGCCCCAGCATTTT. The gene calls are TRBV27 and TRBJ1-5, with D possibly being TRBD1 (5 bases). Germline V gives CDR1 MNHEY, CDR2 SMNVEV (reference sequence). The CDR3 is 15 residues long. Trimming took 3 bases from V and 4 from J, leaving 13 bases between them.

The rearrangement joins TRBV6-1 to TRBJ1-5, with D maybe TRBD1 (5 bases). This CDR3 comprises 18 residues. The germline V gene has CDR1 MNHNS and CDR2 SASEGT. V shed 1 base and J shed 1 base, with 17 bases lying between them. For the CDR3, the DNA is TGTGCCAGCAGTGAAGACCAGAGGGGCTTTTTCAGCAATCAGCCCCAGCATTTT. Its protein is CASSEDQRGFFSNQPQHF.

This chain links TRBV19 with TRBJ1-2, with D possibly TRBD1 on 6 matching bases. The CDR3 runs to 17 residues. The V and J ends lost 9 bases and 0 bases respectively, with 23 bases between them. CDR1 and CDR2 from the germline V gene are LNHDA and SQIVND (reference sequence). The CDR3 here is CASSTGGPTTSNYGYTF. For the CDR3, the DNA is TGTGCCAGCTCTACCGGGGGGCCCACTACATCTAACTATGGCTACACCTTC.

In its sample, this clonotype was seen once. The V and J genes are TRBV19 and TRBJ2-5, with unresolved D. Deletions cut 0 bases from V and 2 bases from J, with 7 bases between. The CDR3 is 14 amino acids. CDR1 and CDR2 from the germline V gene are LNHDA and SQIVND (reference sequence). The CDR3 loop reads CASSIDVGQETQYF. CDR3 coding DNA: TGTGCCAGTAGTATAGATGTAGGGCAAGAGACCCAGTACTTC. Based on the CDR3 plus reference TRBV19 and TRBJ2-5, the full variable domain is DGGITQSPKYLFRKEGQNVTLSCEQNLNHDAMYWYRQDPGQGLRLIYYSQIVNDFQKGDIAEGYSVSREKKESFPLTVTSAQKNPTAFYLCASSIDVGQETQYFGPGTRLLVL.